These 9 T cell receptor beta chains were all obtained from the same sample, sequenced in a study of blood T cell repertoires in COVID-19. TCRdb's table, derived via immunoSEQ multiplex PCR, lists solely in-frame clones and lacks some. The table lists about 250,000 clones, around 89% of them singletons, with under 2.5% in the top ten. The source material was peripheral blood. The receptors here all came from a woman aged 55 to 70 with COVID-19, enrolled during active disease.

The gene calls are TRBV19 and TRBJ2-7, with TRBD1 identical over 9 bases. With 9 bases clipped from V and 6 bases from J, the junction kept 15 bases outside the gene matches. The CDR3 runs 15 residues. Germline V lookup: CDR1 LNHDA, CDR2 SQIVND (reference sequence). The CDR3 DNA is TGTGCCAGCTCCCCCAGCCGGGACAGGGTGAGCGAGCAGTACTTC. Protein product: CASSPSRDRVSEQYF.

The sample holds one count of this clone. The chain is built from TRBV13 and TRBJ2-7; 7 bases are a match to TRBD1. This CDR3 is built from 15 residues. With V trimmed by 5 bases and J by 2 bases, 9 bases remained unmatched. Germline V gene data show CDR1 as PRHDT and CDR2 as FYEKMQ (reference sequence). CDR3 loop: CASSRTGTEAYEQYF. The CDR3 nucleotides are TGTGCCAGCAGCCGCACCGGGACAGAAGCCTACGAGCAGTACTTC.

This sequence joins TRBV7-3 and TRBJ2-7, with D unresolved. Per germline, CDR1 SGHTA and CDR2 FQGTGA. There are 13 residues in the CDR3. V dropped 2 bases and J dropped 7 bases, with 12 bases sitting between them. The CDR3 region is CASSLSAGKEQYF. The CDR3 region has the DNA TGTGCCAGCAGCTTATCTGCCGGTAAAGAGCAGTACTTC.

CDR3 loop: CASSPSTGVKETQYF. CDR3 coding DNA: TGTGCCAGCAGCCCATCCACAGGGGTAAAAGAGACCCAGTACTTC. The chain uses TRBV7-9 and TRBJ2-5; TRBD1 agrees at 7 bases. CDR1 and CDR2 from the germline V gene are SEHNR and FQNEAQ (reference sequence). V shed 5 bases, J shed 3 bases, and the junction held 9 bases outside the gene matches. There are 15 residues in the CDR3.

This rearrangement joins TRBV19 to TRBJ1-1; possibly TRBD1 for D (6 bases). V gave up 7 bases and J gave up 3 bases, with 9 bases separating them. The CDR3 is 12 amino acids. Looked up from germline, CDR1 is LNHDA and CDR2 is SQIVND (reference sequence). As DNA, the CDR3 is TGTGCCAGTACTCAGGGGTACACTGAAGCTTTCTTT. Translation gives CASTQGYTEAFF. Filled out from reference TRBV19 and TRBJ1-1, the complete variable domain reads DGGITQSPKYLFRKEGQNVTLSCEQNLNHDAMYWYRQDPGQGLRLIYYSQIVNDFQKGDIAEGYSVSREKKESFPLTVTSAQKNPTAFYLCASTQGYTEAFFGQGTRLTVV.

The gene calls are TRBV6-5 and TRBJ1-1, with D unresolved. This CDR3 has 10 residues. V lost 6 bases, J lost 5 bases, and 4 bases lay in between. Per the germline V gene, CDR1 is MNHEY and CDR2 is SVGAGI. The CDR3 spells CASRRTEAFF. DNA of the CDR3: TGTGCCAGCAGGCGTACTGAAGCTTTCTTT.

The V call is TRBV19, the J call TRBJ1-4; D is possibly TRBD1 (5 bases). CDR1 is LNHDA, CDR2 SQIVND, per germline (reference sequence). The CDR3 is 15 residues long. V lost 3 bases to trimming and J lost 7 bases, with 15 bases between them. Here the CDR3 reads CASSIDPQGGEKLFF. As DNA, the CDR3 is TGTGCCAGTAGTATCGATCCGCAGGGCGGTGAAAAACTGTTTTTT. The full variable domain, its missing parts supplied by reference TRBV19 and TRBJ1-4, is DGGITQSPKYLFRKEGQNVTLSCEQNLNHDAMYWYRQDPGQGLRLIYYSQIVNDFQKGDIAEGYSVSREKKESFPLTVTSAQKNPTAFYLCASSIDPQGGEKLFFGSGTQLSVL.

The chain is built from TRBV6-5 and TRBJ2-1; D remains unclear. The CDR3 is 14 residues long. Looked up from germline, CDR1 is MNHEY and CDR2 is SVGAGI. Trimming shortened V by 9 bases and J by 0 bases, and 12 bases separated the two germline ends. The CDR3 is CASTPVSSYNEQFF. CDR3 nucleotides: TGTGCCAGTACCCCGGTGAGCTCCTACAATGAGCAGTTCTTC.

V gene TRBV30 combines with J gene TRBJ1-4; TRBD1 is a possible D gene (6 bases). CDR1 is GTSNPN and CDR2 is SVGIG in the germline V gene (reference sequence). CDR3 length equals 16 residues. Trimming took 0 bases from V and 5 from J, leaving 16 bases between them. Written as DNA, the CDR3 is TGTGCCTGGAGTGTCAGATTACAGGGAGGGAATGAAAAACTGTTTTTT. The encoded protein is CAWSVRLQGGNEKLFF. Variable domain in full (rest from reference TRBV30 and TRBJ1-4): SQTIHQWPATLVQPVGSPLSLECTVEGTSNPNLYWYRQAAGRGLQLLFYSVGIGQISSEVPQNLSASRPQDRQFILSSKKLLLSDSGFYLCAWSVRLQGGNEKLFFGSGTQLSVL.